Each of the 6 T cell receptor beta chains below was sequenced from the same sample in a study of cytotoxic CD8 clonotypes in ibrutinib-treated CLL. This table comes from immunoSEQ multiplex PCR, and its TCRdb copy is limited to in-frame clones, with some not included. This sample has 160,000 or so clones, with about 84% found just once. The sequences come from PBMCs, collected after 24 months of ibrutinib treatment. The receptors here all came from a human donor with chronic lymphocytic leukemia.

This chain connects TRBV27 to TRBJ1-6; 7 bases match TRBD1. CDR1 and CDR2 (germline): MNHEY, SMNVEV (reference sequence). V lost 5 bases and J lost 10; bases outside the gene matches: 11. The CDR3 extends over 15 amino acids. DNA of the CDR3: TGTGCCAGCAGTAATGACAGGGCAGCGGGCTCACCCCTCCACTTT. This translates into CASSNDRAAGSPLHF.

This rearrangement joins TRBV14 to TRBJ2-7; a weak D match, TRBD2 (6 bases). Trimming took off 4 bases at V and 2 bases at J, with 12 bases between the two ends. Germline V gene lookup returns CDR1 SGHDN and CDR2 FVKESK. The length of the CDR3 is 14 residues. The CDR3 here is CASSPGSGAYEQYF. CDR3 sequence (DNA): TGTGCCAGCAGCCCCGGGTCGGGAGCCTACGAGCAGTACTTC.

On this clone: An end of the junction differs from the germline gene, which may be a read error. The chain has TRBV7-7 and TRBJ2-3, with D hard to call. Germline V gene data show CDR1 as SSHAT and CDR2 as FNYEAQ (reference sequence). CDR3 length: 15 amino acids. As DNA, the CDR3 is TGTGCTAGCAGCTCAGCAGGAATGAGCTCCGATACGCAGTATTTT. Translation gives CASSSAGMSSDTQYF.

The chain employs TRBV30 and TRBJ2-7; 10 nucleotides agree with TRBD1. The germline V gene has CDR1 GTSNPN and CDR2 SVGIG (reference sequence). Trimming cost V 3 bases and J 12 bases; bases outside gene matches: 17. This CDR3 has 15 residues. The CDR3 protein is CAWSIPGQGFSEAYF. The DNA of the CDR3 is TGTGCCTGGAGCATTCCGGGACAGGGGTTTTCGGAGGCGTACTTC.

The rearrangement links TRBV30 to TRBJ2-1; 8 bases are a match to TRBD2. The CDR3 has 14 amino acids. J lost 6 bases, V lost 5 bases, and 9 bases had no gene match. Germline V gives CDR1 GTSNPN, CDR2 SVGIG (reference sequence). This CDR3 is CAWDTGGKLNEQFF. As DNA, the CDR3 is TGTGCCTGGGACACGGGGGGGAAACTCAATGAGCAGTTCTTC.

CDR3 residues: CASRGSSGRKGQYF. CDR3 nucleotides: TGTGCCAGCAGGGGAAGTAGCGGGAGGAAGGGGCAGTACTTC. The rearrangement joins TRBV28 to TRBJ2-7; 10 bases agree with TRBD2. CDR1 MDHEN and CDR2 SYDVKM come from the germline V gene. CDR3 length: 14 amino acids. V shed 6 bases, J shed 9 bases, and the junction held 11 bases outside the gene matches.